The clone carrying this T cell receptor beta chain was detected a few times. Then a second PCR, running about 7 to 11 cycles, was carried out with a sample-barcoded 5' primer and a J-beta primer mix. Researchers report that a template-switch adaptor with 12 random nucleotides tagged each cDNA molecule. Each CDR3 protein is one row after TCRdb ran MiXCR on the 5' RACE reads. The sample includes around 900,000 distinct CDR3 sequences, 29% of them seen just once. CDR3 length: 14 residues. Germline V CDR1 and CDR2: MDHEN, SYDVKM. The V gene lost 6 bases and the J gene lost 3 bases, with 14 bases spanning the gap. The data were obtained in a study of blood T cells in healthy people across ages.

Material: blood. The receptor was derived from an elderly woman in good health. The chain links TRBV28 to TRBJ1-1; possible D gene TRBD1, 6 bases. DNA of the CDR3: TGTGCCAGCAGGAGAGACAGGAGTTACACTGAAGCTTTCTTT. This translates into CASRRDRSYTEAFF.